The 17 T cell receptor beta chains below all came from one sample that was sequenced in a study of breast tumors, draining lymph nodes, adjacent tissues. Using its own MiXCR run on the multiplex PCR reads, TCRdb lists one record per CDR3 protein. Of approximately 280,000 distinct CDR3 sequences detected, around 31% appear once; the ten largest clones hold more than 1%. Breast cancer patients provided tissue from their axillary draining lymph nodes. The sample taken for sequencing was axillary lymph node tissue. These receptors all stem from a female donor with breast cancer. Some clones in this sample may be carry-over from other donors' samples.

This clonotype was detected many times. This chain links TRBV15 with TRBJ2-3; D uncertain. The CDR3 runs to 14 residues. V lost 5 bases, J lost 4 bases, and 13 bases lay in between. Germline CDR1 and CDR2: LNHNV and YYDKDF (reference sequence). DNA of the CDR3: TGTGCCACCAGCGCAAGCTCATGGGCAGATACGCAGTATTTT. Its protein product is CATSASSWADTQYF.

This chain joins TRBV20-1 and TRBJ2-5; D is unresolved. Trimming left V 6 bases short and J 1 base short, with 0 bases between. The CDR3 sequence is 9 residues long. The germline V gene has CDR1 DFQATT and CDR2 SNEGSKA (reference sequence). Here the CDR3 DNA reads TGCAGTGCCCAAGAGACCCAGTACTTC. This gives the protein CSAQETQYF.

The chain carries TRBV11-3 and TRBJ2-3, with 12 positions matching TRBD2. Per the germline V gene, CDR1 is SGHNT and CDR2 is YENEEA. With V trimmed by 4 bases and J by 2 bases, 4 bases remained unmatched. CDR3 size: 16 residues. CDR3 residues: CASSSRTSGNTDTQYF. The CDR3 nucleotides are TGTGCCAGCAGCTCGAGGACTAGCGGGAACACAGATACGCAGTATTTT.

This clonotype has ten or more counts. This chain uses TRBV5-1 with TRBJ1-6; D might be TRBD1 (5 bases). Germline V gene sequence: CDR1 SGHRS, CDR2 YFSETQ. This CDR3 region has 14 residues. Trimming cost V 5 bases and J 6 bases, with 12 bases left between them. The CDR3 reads CASRRGEANSPLHF. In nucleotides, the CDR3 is TGCGCCAGCAGACGGGGGGAAGCTAATTCACCCCTCCACTTT. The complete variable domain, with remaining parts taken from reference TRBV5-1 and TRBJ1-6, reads KAGVTQTPRYLIKTRGQQVTLSCSPISGHRSVSWYQQTPGQGLQFLFEYFSETQRNKGNFPGRFSGRQFSNSRSEMNVSTLELGDSALYLCASRRGEANSPLHFGNGTRLTVT.

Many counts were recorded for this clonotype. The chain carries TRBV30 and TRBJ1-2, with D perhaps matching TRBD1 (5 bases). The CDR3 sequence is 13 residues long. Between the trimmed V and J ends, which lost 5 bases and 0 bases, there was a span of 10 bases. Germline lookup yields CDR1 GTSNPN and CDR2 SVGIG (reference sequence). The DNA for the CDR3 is TGTGCCTGGTCGGACACCTCTAACTATGGCTACACCTTC. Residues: CAWSDTSNYGYTF.

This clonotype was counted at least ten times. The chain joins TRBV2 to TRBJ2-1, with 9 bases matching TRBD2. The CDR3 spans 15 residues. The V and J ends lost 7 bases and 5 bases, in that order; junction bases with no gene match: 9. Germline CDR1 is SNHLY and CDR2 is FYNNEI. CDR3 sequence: CASMRASGDDNEQFF. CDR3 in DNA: TGTGCCAGCATGAGGGCTAGCGGGGACGACAATGAGCAGTTCTTC.

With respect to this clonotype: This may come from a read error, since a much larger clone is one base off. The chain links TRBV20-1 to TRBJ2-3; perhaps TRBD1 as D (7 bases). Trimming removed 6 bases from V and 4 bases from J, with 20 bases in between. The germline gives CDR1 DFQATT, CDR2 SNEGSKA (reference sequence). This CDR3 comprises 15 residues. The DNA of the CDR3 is TGCAGTGCCATCAGACTAGAAACAGGGGCAGATACGCAGTATTTT. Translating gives CSAIRLETGADTQYF.

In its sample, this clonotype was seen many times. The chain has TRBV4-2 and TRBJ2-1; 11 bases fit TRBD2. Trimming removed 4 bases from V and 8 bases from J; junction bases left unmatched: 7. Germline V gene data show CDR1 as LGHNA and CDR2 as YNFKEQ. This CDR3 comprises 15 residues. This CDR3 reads CASSPTPSGRHEQFF. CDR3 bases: TGTGCCAGCAGCCCAACTCCTAGCGGGAGGCATGAGCAGTTCTTC.

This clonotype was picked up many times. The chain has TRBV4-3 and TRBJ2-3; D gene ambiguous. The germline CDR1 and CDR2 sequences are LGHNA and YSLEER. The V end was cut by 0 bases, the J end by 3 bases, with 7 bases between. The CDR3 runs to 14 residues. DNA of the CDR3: TGCGCCAGCAGCCAAGATGCGGATACAGATACGCAGTATTTT. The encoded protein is CASSQDADTDTQYF.

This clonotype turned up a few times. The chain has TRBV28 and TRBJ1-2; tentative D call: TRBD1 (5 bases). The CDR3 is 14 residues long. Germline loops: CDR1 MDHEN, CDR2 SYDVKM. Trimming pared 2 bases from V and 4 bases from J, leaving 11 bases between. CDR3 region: CASSLGRVGYGYTF. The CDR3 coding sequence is TGTGCCAGCAGTTTAGGCAGGGTCGGCTATGGCTACACCTTC.

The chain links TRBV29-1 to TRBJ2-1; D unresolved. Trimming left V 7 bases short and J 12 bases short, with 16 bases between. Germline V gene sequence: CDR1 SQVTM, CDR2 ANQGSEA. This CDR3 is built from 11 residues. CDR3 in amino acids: CSAALSDTQFF. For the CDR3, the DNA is TGCAGCGCCGCCCTATCAGATACGCAGTTCTTC.

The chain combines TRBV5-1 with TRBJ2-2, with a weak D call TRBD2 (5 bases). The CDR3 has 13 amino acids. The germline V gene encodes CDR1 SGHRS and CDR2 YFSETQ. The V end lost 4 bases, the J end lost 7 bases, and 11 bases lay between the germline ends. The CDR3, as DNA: TGCGCCAGCAGCGAAATTACTAGCGGGGAGCTGTTTTTT. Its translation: CASSEITSGELFF.

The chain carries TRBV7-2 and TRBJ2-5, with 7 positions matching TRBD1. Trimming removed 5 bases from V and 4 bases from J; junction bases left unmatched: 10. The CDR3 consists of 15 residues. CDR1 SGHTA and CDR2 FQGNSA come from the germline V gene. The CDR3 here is CASSSQGQFGETQYF. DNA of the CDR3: TGTGCCAGCAGCAGCCAGGGACAGTTCGGAGAGACCCAGTACTTC. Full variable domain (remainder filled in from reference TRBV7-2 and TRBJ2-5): GAGVSQSPSNKVTEKGKDVELRCDPISGHTALYWYRQSLGQGLEFLIYFQGNSAPDKSGLPSDRFSAERTGGSVSTLTIQRTQQEDSAVYLCASSSQGQFGETQYFGPGTRLLVL.

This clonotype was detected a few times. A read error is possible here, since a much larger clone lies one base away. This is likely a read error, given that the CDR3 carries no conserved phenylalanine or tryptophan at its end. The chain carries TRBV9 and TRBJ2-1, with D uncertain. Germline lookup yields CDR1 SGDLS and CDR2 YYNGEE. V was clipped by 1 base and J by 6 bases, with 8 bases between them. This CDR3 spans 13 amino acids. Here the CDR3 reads CASSVFVTNEQFS. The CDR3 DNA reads TGTGCCAGCAGCGTATTTGTGACCAATGAGCAGTTCTCC.

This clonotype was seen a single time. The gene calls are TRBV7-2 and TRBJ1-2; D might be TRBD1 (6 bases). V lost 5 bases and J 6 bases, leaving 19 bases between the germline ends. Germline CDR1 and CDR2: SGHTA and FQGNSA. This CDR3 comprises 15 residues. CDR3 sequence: CASSPPRGRNNGYTF. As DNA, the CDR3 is TGTGCCAGCAGCCCCCCGAGGGGGAGGAACAATGGCTACACCTTC. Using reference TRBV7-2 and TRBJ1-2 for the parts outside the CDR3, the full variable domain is GAGVSQSPSNKVTEKGKDVELRCDPISGHTALYWYRQSLGQGLEFLIYFQGNSAPDKSGLPSDRFSAERTGGSVSTLTIQRTQQEDSAVYLCASSPPRGRNNGYTFGSGTRLTVV.

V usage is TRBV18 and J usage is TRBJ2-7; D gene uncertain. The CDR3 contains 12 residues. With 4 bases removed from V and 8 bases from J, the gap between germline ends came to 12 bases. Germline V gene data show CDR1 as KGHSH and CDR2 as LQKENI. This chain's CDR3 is CASSLSIDQQYF. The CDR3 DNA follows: TGTGCCAGCTCACTTTCTATCGATCAGCAGTACTTC.

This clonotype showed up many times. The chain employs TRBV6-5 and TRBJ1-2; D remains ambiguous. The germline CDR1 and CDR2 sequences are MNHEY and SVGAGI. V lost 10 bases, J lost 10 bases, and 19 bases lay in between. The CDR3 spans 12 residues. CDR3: CATTRGGSDYTF. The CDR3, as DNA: TGTGCCACCACCCGGGGTGGAAGTGACTACACCTTC.